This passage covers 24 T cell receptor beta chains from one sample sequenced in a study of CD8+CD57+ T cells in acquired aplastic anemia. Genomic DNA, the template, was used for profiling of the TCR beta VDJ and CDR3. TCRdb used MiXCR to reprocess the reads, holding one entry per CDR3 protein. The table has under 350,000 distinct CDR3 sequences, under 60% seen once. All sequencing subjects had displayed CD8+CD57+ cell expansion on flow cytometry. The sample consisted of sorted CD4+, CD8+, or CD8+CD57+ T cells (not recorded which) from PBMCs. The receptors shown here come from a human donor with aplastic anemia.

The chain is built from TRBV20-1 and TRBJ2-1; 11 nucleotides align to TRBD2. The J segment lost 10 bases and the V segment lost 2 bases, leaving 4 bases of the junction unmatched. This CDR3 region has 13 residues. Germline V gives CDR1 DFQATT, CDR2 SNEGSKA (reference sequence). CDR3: CSARLAGGGEQFF. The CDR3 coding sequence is TGCAGTGCTAGACTAGCGGGAGGAGGCGAGCAGTTCTTC.

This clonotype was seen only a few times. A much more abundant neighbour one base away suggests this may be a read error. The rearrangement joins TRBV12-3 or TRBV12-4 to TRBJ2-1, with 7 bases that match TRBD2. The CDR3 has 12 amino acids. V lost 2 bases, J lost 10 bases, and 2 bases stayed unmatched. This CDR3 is CASSLLGGEQFF. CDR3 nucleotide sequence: TGTGCCAGCAGTTTATTGGGGGGGGAGCAGTTCTTC.

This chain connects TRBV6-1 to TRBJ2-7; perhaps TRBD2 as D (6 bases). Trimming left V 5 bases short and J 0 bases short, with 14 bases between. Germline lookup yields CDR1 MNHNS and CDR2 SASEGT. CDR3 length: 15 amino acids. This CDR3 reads CASSYRLASSYEQYF. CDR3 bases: TGTGCCAGCAGTTATCGGCTAGCGAGCTCCTACGAGCAGTACTTC.

The CDR3 sequence is CASSFARGGYEQYF. CDR3 nucleotide sequence: TGTGCCAGCAGCTTTGCCAGGGGTGGGTACGAGCAGTACTTC. The chain is built from TRBV9 and TRBJ2-7, with TRBD1 as a possible D gene (6 bases). The V end was cut by 4 bases, the J end by 4 bases, with 15 bases between. The CDR3 extends over 14 amino acids. Germline V gene data show CDR1 as SGDLS and CDR2 as YYNGEE. The whole variable domain, filled in from reference TRBV9 and TRBJ2-7, reads DSGVTQTPKHLITATGQRVTLRCSPRSGDLSVYWYQQSLDQGLQFLIQYYNGEERAKGNILERFSAQQFPDLHSELNLSSLELGDSALYFCASSFARGGYEQYFGPGTRLTVT.

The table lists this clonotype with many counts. CDR3 sequence reads: CASSFGQNEQYF. The CDR3 nucleotides read TGTGCCAGCAGCTTCGGACAGAACGAGCAGTACTTC. This rearrangement joins TRBV7-9 to TRBJ2-7; D may be TRBD1 (6 bases). This CDR3 has 12 residues. V gave up 3 bases and J gave up 5 bases, with 8 bases separating them. Germline CDR1 is SEHNR and CDR2 is FQNEAQ (reference sequence).

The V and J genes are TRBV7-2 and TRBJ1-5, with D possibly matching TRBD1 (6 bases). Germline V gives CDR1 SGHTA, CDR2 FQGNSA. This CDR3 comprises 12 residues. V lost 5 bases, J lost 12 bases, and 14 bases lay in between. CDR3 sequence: CASSDPGGSQHF. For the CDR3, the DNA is TGTGCCAGCAGCGACCCGGGGGGCAGCCAGCATTTT.

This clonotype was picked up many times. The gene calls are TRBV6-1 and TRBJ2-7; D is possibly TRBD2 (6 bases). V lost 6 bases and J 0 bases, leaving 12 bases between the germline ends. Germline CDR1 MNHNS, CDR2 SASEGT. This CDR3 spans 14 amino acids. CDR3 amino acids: CASRAGESSYEQYF. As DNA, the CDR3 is TGTGCCAGCAGAGCGGGTGAGAGCTCCTACGAGCAGTACTTC.

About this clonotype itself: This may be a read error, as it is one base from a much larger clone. In nucleotides, the CDR3 is TGTGCCAGCAGTTACGGGCACTACGATGAGCAGTTCTTC. This sequence encodes CASSYGHYDEQFF. The rearrangement uses TRBV12-3 or TRBV12-4 and TRBJ2-1; no clear D. CDR3 size: 13 residues.

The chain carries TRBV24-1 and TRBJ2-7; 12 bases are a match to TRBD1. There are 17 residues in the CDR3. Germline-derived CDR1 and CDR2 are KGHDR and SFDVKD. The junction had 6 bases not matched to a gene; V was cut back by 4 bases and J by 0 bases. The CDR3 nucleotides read TGTGCCACCAGTGACTTGGGACAGGGGGCGAACTCCTACGAGCAGTACTTC. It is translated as CATSDLGQGANSYEQYF.

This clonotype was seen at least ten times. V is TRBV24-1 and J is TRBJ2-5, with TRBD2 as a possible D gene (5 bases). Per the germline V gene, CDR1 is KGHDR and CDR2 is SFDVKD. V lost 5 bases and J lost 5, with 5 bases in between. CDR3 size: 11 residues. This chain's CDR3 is CATSAGETQYF. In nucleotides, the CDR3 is TGTGCCACCAGTGCGGGGGAGACCCAGTACTTC.

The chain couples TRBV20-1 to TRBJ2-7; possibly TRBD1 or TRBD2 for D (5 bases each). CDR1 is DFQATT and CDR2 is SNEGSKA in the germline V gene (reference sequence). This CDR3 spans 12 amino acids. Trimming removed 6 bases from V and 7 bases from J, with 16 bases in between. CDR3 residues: CSAGDHPLEQYF. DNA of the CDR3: TGCAGTGCGGGGGACCACCCCTTAGAGCAGTACTTC.

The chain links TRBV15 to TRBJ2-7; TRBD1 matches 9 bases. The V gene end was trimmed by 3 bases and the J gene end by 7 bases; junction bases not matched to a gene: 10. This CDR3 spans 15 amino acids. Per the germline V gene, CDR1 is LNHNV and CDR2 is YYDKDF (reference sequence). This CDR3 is CATSSREQGAGEQYF. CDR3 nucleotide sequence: TGTGCCACCAGCAGCCGTGAACAGGGGGCCGGGGAGCAGTACTTC.

As DNA, the CDR3 is TGCAGTGCTAGAGTGAGCGGGAGCTCCTACGAGCAGTACTTC. Translation gives CSARVSGSSYEQYF. The chain carries TRBV20-1 and TRBJ2-7; TRBD2 agrees at 8 bases. The CDR3 runs to 14 residues. The germline V gene has CDR1 DFQATT and CDR2 SNEGSKA (reference sequence). J gave up 0 bases and V 1 base, and 2 bases lay outside the gene matches.

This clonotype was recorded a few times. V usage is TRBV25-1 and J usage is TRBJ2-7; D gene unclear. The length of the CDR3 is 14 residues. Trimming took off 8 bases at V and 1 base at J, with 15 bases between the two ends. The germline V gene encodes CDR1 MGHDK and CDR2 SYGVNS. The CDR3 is CASSRMTESYEQYF. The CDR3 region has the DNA TGTGCCAGCTCTAGGATGACGGAATCCTACGAGCAGTACTTC.

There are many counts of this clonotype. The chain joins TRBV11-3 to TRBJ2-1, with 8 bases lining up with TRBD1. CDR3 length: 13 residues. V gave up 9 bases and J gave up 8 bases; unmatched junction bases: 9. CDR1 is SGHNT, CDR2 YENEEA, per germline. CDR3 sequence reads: CARRQGSRYEQFF. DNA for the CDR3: TGTGCCAGAAGACAGGGGAGCCGGTATGAGCAGTTCTTC.

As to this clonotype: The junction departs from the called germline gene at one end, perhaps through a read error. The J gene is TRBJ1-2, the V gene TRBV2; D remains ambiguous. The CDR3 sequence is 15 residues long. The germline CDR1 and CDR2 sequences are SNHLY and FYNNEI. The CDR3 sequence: CVSSPQTGGFYGYTF. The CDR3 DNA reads TGTGTCAGCAGCCCACAAACTGGAGGGTTCTATGGCTACACCTTC.

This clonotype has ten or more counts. CDR3 DNA sequence: TGCGCCAGCAGTGAAAGTAATGGTGCTGAAGCTTTCTTT. It translates to CASSESNGAEAFF. The chain joins TRBV10-2 to TRBJ1-1, with unresolved D. CDR1 is WSHSY, CDR2 SAAADI, per germline. This CDR3 contains 13 residues. Trimming stripped 3 bases from V and 6 bases from J, with 11 bases between.

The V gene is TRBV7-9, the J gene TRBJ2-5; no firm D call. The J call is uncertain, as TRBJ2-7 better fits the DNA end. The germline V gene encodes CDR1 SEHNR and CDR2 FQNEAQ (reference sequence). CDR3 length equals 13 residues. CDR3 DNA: TGTGCCAGCAGCTTCTACAGCACCTACGAGCAGTACTTC. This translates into CASSFYSTYEQYF.

In nucleotides, the CDR3 is TGTGCCAGCCGGGGACCTCCTCGGGATGGCTACACCTTC. Its translation: CASRGPPRDGYTF. The rearrangement joins TRBV13 to TRBJ1-2; D is possibly TRBD1 (5 bases). The CDR3 consists of 13 residues. Trimming took off 8 bases at V and 6 bases at J, with 16 bases between the two ends. The germline gives CDR1 PRHDT, CDR2 FYEKMQ (reference sequence).

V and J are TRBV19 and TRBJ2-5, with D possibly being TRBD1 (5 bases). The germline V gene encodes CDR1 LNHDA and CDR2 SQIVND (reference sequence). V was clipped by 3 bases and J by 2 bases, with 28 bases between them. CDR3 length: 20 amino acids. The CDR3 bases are TGTGCCAGTAGTATGTGGCAGGGTTACAATGAGCAATATGAACAAGAGACCCAGTACTTC. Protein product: CASSMWQGYNEQYEQETQYF.

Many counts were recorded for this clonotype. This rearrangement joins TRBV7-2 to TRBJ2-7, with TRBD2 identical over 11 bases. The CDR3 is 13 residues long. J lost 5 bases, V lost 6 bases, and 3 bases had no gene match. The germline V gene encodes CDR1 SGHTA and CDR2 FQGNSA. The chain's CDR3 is CASSGTSGDEQYF. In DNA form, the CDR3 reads TGTGCCAGCAGTGGGACTAGCGGTGACGAGCAGTACTTC.

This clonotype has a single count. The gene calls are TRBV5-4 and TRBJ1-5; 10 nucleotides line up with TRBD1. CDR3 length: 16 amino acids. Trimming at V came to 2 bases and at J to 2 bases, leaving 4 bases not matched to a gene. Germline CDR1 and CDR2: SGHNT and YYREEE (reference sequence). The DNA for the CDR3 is TGTGCCAGCAGCTTAACCGGGACAGGGGGCAATCAGCCCCAGCATTTT. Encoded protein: CASSLTGTGGNQPQHF.

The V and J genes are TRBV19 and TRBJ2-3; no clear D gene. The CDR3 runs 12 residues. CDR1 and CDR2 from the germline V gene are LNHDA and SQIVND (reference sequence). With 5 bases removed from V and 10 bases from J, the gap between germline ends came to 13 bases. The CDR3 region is CASSETHQAQYF. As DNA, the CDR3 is TGTGCCAGTAGTGAAACCCACCAAGCGCAGTATTTT.

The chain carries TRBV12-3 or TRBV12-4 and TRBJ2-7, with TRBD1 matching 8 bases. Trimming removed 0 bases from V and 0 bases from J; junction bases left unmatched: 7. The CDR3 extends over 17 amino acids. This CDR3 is CASSLAGTGFSSYEQYF. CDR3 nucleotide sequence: TGTGCCAGCAGTTTAGCGGGGACAGGCTTCAGCTCCTACGAGCAGTACTTC.